Each of the 11 T cell receptor beta chains below was sequenced from the same sample in a study of post-analysis software for immune sequencing data. Study results and caveats: Controls showed lower frequencies than patients for five TRBV segments, and TRBV5-6, TRBV5-1 and TRBV20-1 were among these.

Unique molecular identifiers had been added to the TCR beta cDNA libraries. TCRdb itself ran the PCR reads through MiXCR, one entry per CDR3 protein. This sample has about 620,000 distinct CDR3 sequences, with 44% found just once. The antigens these receptors bind are not known. Sequencing was done on a sample of blood. The receptors were gathered from a girl aged 5-17 years with multiple sclerosis.

This clonotype was found a few times. The chain recombines TRBV30 with TRBJ1-1; D may be TRBD1 (6 bases). V lost 4 bases to trimming and J lost 2 bases, with 14 bases between them. The length of the CDR3 is 14 residues. Per the germline V gene, CDR1 is GTSNPN and CDR2 is SVGIG (reference sequence). CDR3 residues: CAWTLGGPNTEAFF. The CDR3 DNA reads as TGTGCCTGGACTTTGGGGGGGCCTAACACTGAAGCTTTCTTT.

This clonotype was seen more than once but under ten times. The V call is TRBV29-1, the J call TRBJ1-2; D is uncertain. The V gene's germline CDR1 is SQVTM and CDR2 ANQGSEA. The CDR3 extends over 12 amino acids. V lost 4 bases to trimming and J lost 0 bases, with 6 bases between them. CDR3 DNA: TGCAGCGTTGTTGGGACTAACTATGGCTACACCTTC. Residues: CSVVGTNYGYTF.

Of note for this clonotype: A read error may produce the germline difference seen at one junction end. J is TRBJ1-1 and V is TRBV5-1; possible D gene TRBD1, 5 bases. Germline V gene lookup returns CDR1 SGHRS and CDR2 YFSETQ. This CDR3 has 13 residues. CDR3 amino acids: CAGSLGPQGEAFF. In DNA, the CDR3 is TGCGCCGGCAGCTTAGGACCTCAGGGAGAAGCTTTCTTT.

The chain combines TRBV4-1 with TRBJ2-5; TRBD1 matches 9 bases. The CDR3 loop spans 19 amino acids. V gave up 2 bases and J gave up 0 bases; unmatched junction bases: 13. Per germline, CDR1 MGHRA and CDR2 YSYEKL. The chain's CDR3 is CASSQPRDRDPAYQETQYF. The CDR3 DNA is TGCGCCAGCAGCCAACCCCGGGACAGGGACCCTGCGTACCAAGAGACCCAGTACTTC.

The chain employs TRBV5-1 and TRBJ2-5, with a tentative D call TRBD2 (5 bases). Germline loops: CDR1 SGHRS, CDR2 YFSETQ. The CDR3 length is 14 residues. Between the trimmed V and J ends, which lost 4 bases and 1 base, there was a span of 11 bases. The CDR3 region is CASSPEAAQETQYF. The CDR3 bases are TGCGCCAGCAGCCCGGAGGCGGCCCAAGAGACCCAGTACTTC.

This chain joins TRBV10-3 and TRBJ2-3, with 10 bases identical to TRBD1. This CDR3 has 14 amino acids. From germline, CDR1 is ENHRY and CDR2 SYGVKD. The junction had 2 bases not matched to a gene; V was cut back by 8 bases and J by 0 bases. In nucleotides, the CDR3 is TGTGCCATCGGGGACAGGGGAAGCACAGATACGCAGTATTTT. It translates to CAIGDRGSTDTQYF.

The CDR3, as DNA: TGCGCCAGCAGCTTGTATGGCCGGGGGGCAAAATCCCACAATGAGCAGTTCTTC. Translated: CASSLYGRGAKSHNEQFF. The V gene is TRBV5-1, the J gene TRBJ2-1, with D perhaps TRBD2 (7 bases). Trimming left V 1 base short and J 5 bases short, with 22 bases between. Germline V gives CDR1 SGHRS, CDR2 YFSETQ. The CDR3 is 18 residues long.

This chain uses TRBV6-7 with TRBJ1-1; the match to TRBD1 covers 8 bases. TRBV6-7 is placed among ORFs of uncertain function. J was trimmed by 5 bases and V by 8 bases; bases with no gene match: 13. The CDR3 consists of 15 residues. The CDR3 loop is CASGEIQGVFTEAFF. The CDR3 DNA is TGTGCCAGCGGAGAAATACAGGGGGTGTTTACTGAAGCTTTCTTT.

The chain uses TRBV12-3 or TRBV12-4 and TRBJ1-2; 7 bases are shared with TRBD1. This CDR3 contains 14 residues. Unmatched junction bases numbered 9, after V lost 7 bases and J lost 4 bases. The CDR3 is CASTGTGATYGYTF. CDR3 nucleotides: TGTGCCAGCACCGGTACAGGGGCGACCTATGGCTACACCTTC.

The chain links TRBV4-1 to TRBJ2-3, with TRBD2 identical over 11 bases. CDR3 length: 16 amino acids. J was trimmed by 5 bases and V by 6 bases; bases with no gene match: 10. CDR1 is MGHRA, CDR2 YSYEKL, per germline. This chain's CDR3 is CASSPPTSGIVDTQYF. The CDR3 nucleotides are TGCGCCAGCAGTCCTCCGACTAGCGGGATAGTAGATACGCAGTATTTT.

The V and J genes are TRBV6-5 and TRBJ1-5, with a tentative D call TRBD1 (5 bases). The germline V and J ends were trimmed by 8 bases and 4 bases, with 15 bases remaining between them. The CDR3 length is 14 residues. Germline-derived CDR1 and CDR2 are MNHEY and SVGAGI. The CDR3 coding sequence is TGTGCCAGCGCCCTGGGACGGGGGAATCAGCCCCAGCATTTT. Translating gives CASALGRGNQPQHF.